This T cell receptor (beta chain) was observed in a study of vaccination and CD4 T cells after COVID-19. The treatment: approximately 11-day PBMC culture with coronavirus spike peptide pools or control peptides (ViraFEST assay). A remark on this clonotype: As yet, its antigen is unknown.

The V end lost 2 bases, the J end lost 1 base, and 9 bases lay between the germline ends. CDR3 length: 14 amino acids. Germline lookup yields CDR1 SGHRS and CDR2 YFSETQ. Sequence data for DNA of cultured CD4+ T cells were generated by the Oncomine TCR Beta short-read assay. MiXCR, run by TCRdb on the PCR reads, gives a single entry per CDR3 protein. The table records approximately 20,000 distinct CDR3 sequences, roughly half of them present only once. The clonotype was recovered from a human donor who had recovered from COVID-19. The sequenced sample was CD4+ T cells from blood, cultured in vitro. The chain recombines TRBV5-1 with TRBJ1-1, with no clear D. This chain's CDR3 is CASSLGGRNTEAFF. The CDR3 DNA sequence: TGCGCCAGCAGCTTAGGAGGGAGGAACACTGAAGCTTTCTTT.